This T cell receptor (beta chain) derives from a study of early T cells in non-severe SARS-CoV-2 infection. Study details: Chains from this unsorted whole-blood bulk RNA could not be paired. Study observations and caveats: Anti-spike CD8 responses were favored in VDJdb matching, and private and CD4 specificities were missed.

About this clonotype itself: Its antigen is still unknown.

This CDR3 spans 17 amino acids. The V end lost 7 bases, the J end lost 0 bases, and 19 bases lay between the germline ends. Germline CDR1 is ENHRY and CDR2 is SYGVKD. Tagging with unique molecular identifiers was applied to individual cDNA molecules. TCRdb reprocessed the 5' RACE reads via MiXCR and lists one record per CDR3 protein. The sample lists about 76,000 distinct CDR3 sequences, approximately 12% seen once, with around 3.6% in the top ten. The clonotype was recovered from an adult who was a healthcare worker with PCR-confirmed SARS-CoV-2 infection or an uninfected control (not recorded which). The chain combines TRBV10-3 with TRBJ2-1; D is ambiguous. Material: whole blood. CDR3 amino acids: CAITPLPSRSSYNEQFF. The CDR3 DNA reads as TGTGCCATCACTCCACTCCCCTCCCGTAGCTCCTACAATGAGCAGTTCTTC.